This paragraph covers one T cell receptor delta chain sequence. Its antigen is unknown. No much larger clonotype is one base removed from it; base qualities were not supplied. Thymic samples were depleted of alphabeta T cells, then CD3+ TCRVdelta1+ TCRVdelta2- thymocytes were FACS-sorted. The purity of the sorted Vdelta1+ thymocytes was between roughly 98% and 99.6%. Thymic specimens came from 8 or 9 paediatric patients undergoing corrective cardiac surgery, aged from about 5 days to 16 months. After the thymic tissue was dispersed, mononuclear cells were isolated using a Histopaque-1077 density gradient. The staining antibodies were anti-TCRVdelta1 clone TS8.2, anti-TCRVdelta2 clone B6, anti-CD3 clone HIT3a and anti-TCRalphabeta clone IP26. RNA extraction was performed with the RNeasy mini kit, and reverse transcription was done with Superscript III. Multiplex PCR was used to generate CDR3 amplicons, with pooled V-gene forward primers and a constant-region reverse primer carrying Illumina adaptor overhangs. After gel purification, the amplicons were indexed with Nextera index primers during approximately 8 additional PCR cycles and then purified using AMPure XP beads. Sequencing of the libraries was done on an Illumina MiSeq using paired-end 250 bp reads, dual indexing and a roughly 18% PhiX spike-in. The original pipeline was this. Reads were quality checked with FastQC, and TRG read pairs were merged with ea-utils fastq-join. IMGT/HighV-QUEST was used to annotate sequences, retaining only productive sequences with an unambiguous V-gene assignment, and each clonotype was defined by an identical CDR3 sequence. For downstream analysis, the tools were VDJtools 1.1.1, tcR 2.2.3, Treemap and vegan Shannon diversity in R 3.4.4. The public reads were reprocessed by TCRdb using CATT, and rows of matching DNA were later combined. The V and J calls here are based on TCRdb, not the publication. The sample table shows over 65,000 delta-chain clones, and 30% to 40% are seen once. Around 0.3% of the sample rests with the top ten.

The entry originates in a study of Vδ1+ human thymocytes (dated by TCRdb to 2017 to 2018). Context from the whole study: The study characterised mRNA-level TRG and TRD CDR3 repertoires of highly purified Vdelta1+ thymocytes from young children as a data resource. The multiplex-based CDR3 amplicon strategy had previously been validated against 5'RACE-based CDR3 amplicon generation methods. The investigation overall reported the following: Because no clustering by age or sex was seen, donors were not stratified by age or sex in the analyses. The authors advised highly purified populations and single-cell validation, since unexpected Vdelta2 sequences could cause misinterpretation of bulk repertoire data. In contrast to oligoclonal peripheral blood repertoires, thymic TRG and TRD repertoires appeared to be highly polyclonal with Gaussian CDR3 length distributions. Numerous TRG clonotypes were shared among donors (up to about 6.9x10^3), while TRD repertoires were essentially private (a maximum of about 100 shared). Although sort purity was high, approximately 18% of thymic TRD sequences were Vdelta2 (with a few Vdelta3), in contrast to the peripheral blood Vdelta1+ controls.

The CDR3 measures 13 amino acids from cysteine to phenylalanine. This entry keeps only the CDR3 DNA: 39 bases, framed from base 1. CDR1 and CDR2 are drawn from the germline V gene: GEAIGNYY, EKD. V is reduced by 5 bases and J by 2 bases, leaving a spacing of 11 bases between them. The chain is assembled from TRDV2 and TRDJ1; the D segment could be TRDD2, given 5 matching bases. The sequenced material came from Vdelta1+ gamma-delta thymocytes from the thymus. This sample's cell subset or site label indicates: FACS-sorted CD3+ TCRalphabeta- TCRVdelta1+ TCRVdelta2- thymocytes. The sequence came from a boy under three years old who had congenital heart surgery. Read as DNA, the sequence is TGTGCCTGTGTCCCCTTCAATACCGATAAACTCATCTTT. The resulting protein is CACVPFNTDKLIF.